What follows are 32 T cell receptor beta chains derived from one specimen sequenced in a study of T cell responses to AZD1222 COVID-19 vaccine. The data were produced by immunoSEQ multiplex PCR, yet TCRdb's version contains in-frame clones alone and is incomplete. The sample yields about 140,000 clones, 90% seen once. The sequencing used peripheral blood, collected 28 days after the second AZD1222 dose. Receptors originate from an adult who received the AZD1222 COVID-19 vaccine.

This rearrangement joins TRBV12-3 or TRBV12-4 to TRBJ2-7; D tentatively reads TRBD1 or TRBD2 (5 bases each). CDR3 length: 12 residues. V dropped 8 bases and J dropped 2 bases, with 10 bases sitting between them. The CDR3 sequence: CASAQGPYEQYF. Written as DNA, the CDR3 is TGTGCCAGCGCTCAGGGACCCTACGAGCAGTACTTC.

The chain links TRBV9 to TRBJ2-3; D remains ambiguous. This CDR3 is 15 amino acids long. Germline V lookup: CDR1 SGDLS, CDR2 YYNGEE. V lost 0 bases, J lost 2 bases, and 10 bases lay in between. The CDR3, as DNA: TGTGCCAGCAGCGTAGGAGGCTGGGCCACAGATACGCAGTATTTT. Amino acids: CASSVGGWATDTQYF.

The chain couples TRBV9 to TRBJ2-5; D possibly corresponds to TRBD2 (6 bases). Deletions cut 0 bases from V and 2 bases from J, with 23 bases between. Germline CDR1 and CDR2: SGDLS and YYNGEE. The CDR3 sequence is 19 residues long. For the CDR3, the DNA is TGTGCCAGCAGCGTAGCTCTGGGGGGAGGCTCTGCGGAACAAGAGACCCAGTACTTC. Translating it yields CASSVALGGGSAEQETQYF.

The chain has TRBV2 and TRBJ1-1, with D possibly TRBD1 on 5 matching bases. Germline CDR1 and CDR2: SNHLY and FYNNEI. Deletions cut 4 bases from V and 1 base from J, with 7 bases between. The CDR3 is 13 amino acids. The CDR3, as DNA: TGTGCCAGCAGTGCGGACAAGAACACTGAAGCTTTCTTT. Translating it yields CASSADKNTEAFF. Combining the CDR3 with reference TRBV2 and TRBJ1-1 gives the whole variable domain EPEVTQTPSHQVTQMGQEVILRCVPISNHLYFYWYRQILGQKVEFLVSFYNNEISEKSEIFDDQFSVERPDGSNFTLKIRSTKLEDSAMYFCASSADKNTEAFFGQGTRLTVV.

V and J are TRBV3-1 (or the pseudogene TRBV3-2) and TRBJ2-5; the match to TRBD2 covers 7 bases. V dropped 1 base and J dropped 5; count of bases not matched to a gene: 4. Germline V gene data show CDR1 as LGHDT and CDR2 as YNNKEL (reference sequence). CDR3 length: 14 amino acids. In nucleotides, the CDR3 is TGTGCCAGCAGCCAAGGCGGGAGTGGGGAGACCCAGTACTTC. This encodes CASSQGGSGETQYF.

This chain connects TRBV5-1 to TRBJ1-4; D gene unclear. Germline V gene lookup returns CDR1 SGHRS and CDR2 YFSETQ. This CDR3 is 16 amino acids long. V was cut by 4 bases and J by 8 bases, with 21 bases left in between. This CDR3 is CASSGSGGGFQEKLFF. CDR3 in DNA: TGCGCCAGCAGCGGTTCCGGTGGAGGGTTTCAGGAAAAACTGTTTTTT. The entire variable domain, with the rest obtained from reference TRBV5-1 and TRBJ1-4, is as follows: KAGVTQTPRYLIKTRGQQVTLSCSPISGHRSVSWYQQTPGQGLQFLFEYFSETQRNKGNFPGRFSGRQFSNSRSEMNVSTLELGDSALYLCASSGSGGGFQEKLFFGSGTQLSVL.

This sequence joins TRBV7-9 and TRBJ1-6; D call uncertain. Trimming took off 2 bases at V and 9 bases at J, with 14 bases between the two ends. This CDR3 spans 15 amino acids. Per germline, CDR1 SEHNR and CDR2 FQNEAQ (reference sequence). The CDR3 region is CASSLFTTLGSPLHF. Written as DNA, the CDR3 is TGTGCCAGCAGCTTATTCACGACGTTGGGTTCACCCCTCCACTTT.

This chain uses TRBV28 with TRBJ1-6; no firm D call. The CDR3 contains 12 residues. The V gene lost 8 bases and the J gene lost 9 bases, with 11 bases spanning the gap. CDR1 and CDR2 from the germline V gene are MDHEN and SYDVKM. The CDR3 here is CASGMEGSPLHF. The CDR3 DNA follows: TGTGCCAGCGGTATGGAAGGTTCACCCCTCCACTTT.

This sequence joins TRBV7-2 and TRBJ2-7; 8 positions match TRBD1. Germline V lookup: CDR1 SGHTA, CDR2 FQGNSA. V gave up 1 base and J gave up 9 bases; unmatched junction bases: 11. The CDR3 runs to 15 residues. The CDR3 DNA is TGTGCCAGCAGCTTAGGAGGACAGGGTGTCGTGGGGCAGTACTTC. Its protein is CASSLGGQGVVGQYF. The whole variable domain, filled in from reference TRBV7-2 and TRBJ2-7, reads GAGVSQSPSNKVTEKGKDVELRCDPISGHTALYWYRQSLGQGLEFLIYFQGNSAPDKSGLPSDRFSAERTGGSVSTLTIQRTQQEDSAVYLCASSLGGQGVVGQYFGPGTRLTVT.

The gene calls are TRBV3-1 (or the pseudogene TRBV3-2) and TRBJ1-5; D not certain. There are 15 residues in the CDR3. Germline-derived CDR1 and CDR2 are LGHDT and YNNKEL (reference sequence). V was pared by 1 base and J by 4 bases, with 11 bases between. CDR3 sequence reads: CASSQGGWQNQPQHF. CDR3 in DNA: TGTGCCAGCAGCCAAGGAGGGTGGCAAAATCAGCCCCAGCATTTT.

The CDR3 region is CASSPRGSYGYTF. Written as DNA, the CDR3 is TGTGCCAGCAGCCCCAGGGGATCGTACGGCTACACCTTC. The chain uses TRBV5-6 and TRBJ1-2; the D gene is possibly TRBD1 (6 bases). This CDR3 has 13 amino acids. Trimming stripped 4 bases from V and 8 bases from J, with 15 bases between. From germline, CDR1 is SGHDT and CDR2 YYEEEE.

This chain connects TRBV4-2 to TRBJ2-2, with 9 positions matching TRBD2. Germline CDR1 reads LGHNA; CDR2 reads YNFKEQ. V was clipped by 0 bases and J by 3 bases; unmatched bases: 14. CDR3 length: 20 residues. The CDR3 bases are TGTGCCAGCAGCCAAGATTTCGTCGGTTGGGGCGGGAGGGACACCGGGGAGCTGTTTTTT. Encoded protein: CASSQDFVGWGGRDTGELFF.

The chain is built from TRBV5-1 and TRBJ1-4; D ambiguous. The CDR3 is made up of 14 amino acids. Trimming pared 1 base from V and 8 bases from J, leaving 12 bases between. The germline gives CDR1 SGHRS, CDR2 YFSETQ. CDR3 region: CASSLKSPGEKLFF. The DNA of the CDR3 is TGCGCCAGCAGCTTGAAGTCTCCCGGCGAAAAACTGTTTTTT. Looking up the rest from reference TRBV5-1 and TRBJ1-4 gives the full variable domain: KAGVTQTPRYLIKTRGQQVTLSCSPISGHRSVSWYQQTPGQGLQFLFEYFSETQRNKGNFPGRFSGRQFSNSRSEMNVSTLELGDSALYLCASSLKSPGEKLFFGSGTQLSVL.

A note on this clone: At one of its ends the junction is not consistent with the germline gene, which may arise from a read error. CDR3 in amino acids: CASNLNSDTQYF. The CDR3 DNA is TGTGCCAGCAACTTAAATTCAGATACGCAGTATTTT. This chain links TRBV11-1 with TRBJ2-3; D gene unclear. The CDR3 is 12 residues long. CDR1 and CDR2 (germline): SGHAT, FQDESV (reference sequence). Looking up the rest from reference TRBV11-1 and TRBJ2-3 gives the full variable domain: EAEVAQSPRYKITEKSQAVAFWCDPISGHATLYWYRQILGQGPELLVQFQDESVVDDSQLPKDRFSAERLKGVDSTLKIQPAELGDSAMYLCASNLNSDTQYFGPGTRLTVL.

This chain connects TRBV19 to TRBJ1-4; the match to TRBD1 covers 7 bases. Germline V gene lookup returns CDR1 LNHDA and CDR2 SQIVND (reference sequence). The CDR3 runs to 16 residues. V lost 4 bases to trimming and J lost 7 bases; unmatched junction nucleotides: 12. For the CDR3, the DNA is TGTGCCAGTAGTAGTATTCCCCGGGACAGCACTGAAAAACTGTTTTTT. Translating gives CASSSIPRDSTEKLFF.

This rearrangement joins TRBV28 to TRBJ2-3; 9 bases are a match to TRBD2. The CDR3 covers 14 residues. Germline CDR1 reads MDHEN; CDR2 reads SYDVKM. With V trimmed by 6 bases and J by 8 bases, 9 bases remained unmatched. The CDR3 DNA sequence: TGTGCCAGCAGCCCGTTGCCGACTAGCGGTACGCAGTATTTT. It translates to CASSPLPTSGTQYF.

The chain employs TRBV9 and TRBJ2-1; D might be TRBD1 or TRBD2, each matching 5 bases. The CDR3 is made up of 16 amino acids. Looked up from germline, CDR1 is SGDLS and CDR2 is YYNGEE. V was cut by 0 bases and J by 0 bases, with 10 bases left in between. CDR3 nucleotides: TGTGCCAGCAGCGTAGGAGGGGAATCCTCCTACAATGAGCAGTTCTTC. Amino acids: CASSVGGESSYNEQFF.

This chain links TRBV19 with TRBJ1-5; D perhaps matches TRBD1 (5 bases). The CDR3 loop spans 14 amino acids. Trimming took 2 bases from V and 3 from J, leaving 8 bases between them. The germline V gene has CDR1 LNHDA and CDR2 SQIVND (reference sequence). The CDR3 nucleotides read TGTGCCAGTAGTATACAAGGGGACAATCAGCCCCAGCATTTT. This codes for CASSIQGDNQPQHF.

The CDR3 region has the DNA TGTGCCAGCAGCTCCCCGCTTTCAGCGGGTATCAATGAGCAGTTCTTC. Encoded protein: CASSSPLSAGINEQFF. This chain uses TRBV7-3 with TRBJ2-1, with D possibly being TRBD2 (6 bases). The V and J ends lost 4 bases and 6 bases respectively, with 19 bases between them. Germline-derived CDR1 and CDR2 are SGHTA and FQGTGA. The CDR3 spans 16 residues.

This chain connects TRBV5-1 to TRBJ1-6; 9 nucleotides align to TRBD1. Germline-derived CDR1 and CDR2 are SGHRS and YFSETQ. V lost 1 base and J lost 8; bases outside the gene matches: 4. This CDR3 contains 15 residues. The CDR3 DNA is TGCGCCAGCAGCTTGAGCGGACAGGGGTATTCACCCCTCCACTTT. This translates into CASSLSGQGYSPLHF.

The J gene is TRBJ1-1, the V gene TRBV6-2 or TRBV6-3, with 9 nucleotides matching TRBD1. CDR3 length: 17 residues. V trimming: 0 bases; J trimming: 1 base; junction bases outside the gene matches: 6. Germline loops: CDR1 MNHEY, CDR2 SVGEGT. The CDR3 region has the DNA TGTGCCAGCAGTTACTCCGGGACAGGGCTGAGGAACACTGAAGCTTTCTTT. This encodes CASSYSGTGLRNTEAFF.

The rearrangement joins TRBV28 to TRBJ2-2; D not certain. The ends were cut back, 7 bases at V and 1 base at J, with 7 bases in the middle. CDR1 MDHEN and CDR2 SYDVKM come from the germline V gene. CDR3 length: 13 residues. The CDR3 DNA sequence: TGTGCCAGCACCGATTTGAACACCGGGGAGCTGTTTTTT. As protein: CASTDLNTGELFF.

The rearrangement joins TRBV19 to TRBJ1-5; D is ambiguous. The CDR3 sequence is 12 residues long. In germline, CDR1 is LNHDA, CDR2 SQIVND (reference sequence). V was cut by 5 bases and J by 3 bases, with 5 bases left in between. The CDR3 sequence: CASSDFNQPQHF. The CDR3 DNA follows: TGTGCCAGTAGTGACTTCAATCAGCCCCAGCATTTT. Combining the CDR3 with reference TRBV19 and TRBJ1-5 gives the whole variable domain DGGITQSPKYLFRKEGQNVTLSCEQNLNHDAMYWYRQDPGQGLRLIYYSQIVNDFQKGDIAEGYSVSREKKESFPLTVTSAQKNPTAFYLCASSDFNQPQHFGDGTRLSIL.

The genes are TRBV5-6 and TRBJ2-7; D gene ambiguous. In germline, CDR1 is SGHDT, CDR2 YYEEEE. The CDR3 consists of 14 residues. Deletions cut 5 bases from V and 2 bases from J, with 14 bases between. The CDR3 loop reads CASRSGPLPYEQYF. CDR3 nucleotides: TGTGCCAGCAGATCCGGGCCCCTCCCCTACGAGCAGTACTTC.

V usage is TRBV21-1 and J usage is TRBJ2-7; the table calls TRBD2, which could not be checked here. TRBV21-1 is a documented pseudogene. This CDR3 comprises 15 residues. The CDR3 reads CASEGAEDVSYEQYF. For the CDR3, the DNA is TGTGCCAGCGAGGGTGCAGAGGACGTCTCCTACGAGCAGTACTTC.

Notes on this clone: The identical CDR3 is also encoded by other nucleotide sequences in the sample. The CDR3 here is CASSRATNEKLFF. For the CDR3, the DNA is TGTGCCAGCTCACGCGCAACTAATGAAAAACTGTTTTTT. The chain employs TRBV18 and TRBJ1-4, with unresolved D. The CDR3 sequence is 13 residues long. The ends were cut back, 4 bases at V and 0 bases at J, with 3 bases in the middle. CDR1 and CDR2 (germline): KGHSH, LQKENI.

The J gene is TRBJ2-2, the V gene TRBV9; D is possibly TRBD2 (7 bases). The CDR3 spans 15 residues. CDR1 and CDR2 from the germline V gene are SGDLS and YYNGEE. Trimming took 2 bases from V and 7 from J, leaving 15 bases between them. The CDR3 reads CASSVAGLGGGELFF. The CDR3 region has the DNA TGTGCCAGCAGCGTGGCAGGACTAGGGGGCGGGGAGCTGTTTTTT.

V gene TRBV7-9 combines with J gene TRBJ1-2; the D gene is possibly TRBD1 (5 bases). V was pared by 2 bases and J by 6 bases, with 16 bases between. The germline CDR1 and CDR2 sequences are SEHNR and FQNEAQ (reference sequence). The CDR3 is 15 amino acids. The CDR3 sequence is CASSLIDEGPDGYTF. CDR3 nucleotides: TGTGCCAGCAGCTTAATCGACGAGGGGCCGGATGGCTACACCTTC.

The chain links TRBV20-1 to TRBJ1-1; D might be TRBD1 (6 bases). The CDR3 covers 10 residues. Trimming removed 8 bases at V and 12 bases at J, with 16 bases between. Germline-derived CDR1 and CDR2 are DFQATT and SNEGSKA (reference sequence). In DNA form, the CDR3 reads TGCAGTACCTCCGGGGGCTCGACTTTCTTT. Translation gives CSTSGGSTFF.

The chain employs TRBV5-1 and TRBJ2-2; D is uncertain. The CDR3 length is 15 residues. Germline V gives CDR1 SGHRS, CDR2 YFSETQ. Trimming shortened V by 0 bases and J by 0 bases, and 6 bases separated the two germline ends. CDR3 loop: CASSLDPPNTGELFF. CDR3 bases: TGCGCCAGCAGCTTGGACCCACCGAACACCGGGGAGCTGTTTTTT.

This clone appeared once. The V call is TRBV27, the J call TRBJ1-5; 9 bases align to TRBD1. The V and J ends lost 2 bases and 3 bases, in that order; junction bases with no gene match: 5. CDR1 and CDR2 (germline): MNHEY, SMNVEV (reference sequence). CDR3 length: 16 amino acids. As DNA, the CDR3 is TGTGCCAGCAGTTTAGGGGGGACAGGGTTCAATCAGCCCCAGCATTTT. Amino acids: CASSLGGTGFNQPQHF.

This chain links TRBV4-2 with TRBJ2-3; D unclear. Between the trimmed V and J ends, which lost 2 bases and 6 bases, there was a span of 9 bases. The CDR3 has 13 amino acids. In germline, CDR1 is LGHNA, CDR2 YNFKEQ. The CDR3 DNA reads TGTGCCAGCAGCCAACCCCCGGTGGATACGCAGTATTTT. It codes for CASSQPPVDTQYF.